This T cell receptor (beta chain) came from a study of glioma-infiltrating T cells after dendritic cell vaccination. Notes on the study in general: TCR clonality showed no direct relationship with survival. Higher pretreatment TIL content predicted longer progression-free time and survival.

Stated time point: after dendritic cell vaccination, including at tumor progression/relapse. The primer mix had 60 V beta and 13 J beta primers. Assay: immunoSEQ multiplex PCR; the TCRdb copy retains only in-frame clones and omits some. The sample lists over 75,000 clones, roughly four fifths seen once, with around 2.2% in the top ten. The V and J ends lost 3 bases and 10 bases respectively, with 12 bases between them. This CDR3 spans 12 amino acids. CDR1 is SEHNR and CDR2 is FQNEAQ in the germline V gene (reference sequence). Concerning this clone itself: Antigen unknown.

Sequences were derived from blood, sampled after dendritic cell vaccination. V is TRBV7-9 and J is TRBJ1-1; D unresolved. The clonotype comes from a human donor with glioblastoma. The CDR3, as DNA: TGTGCCAGCAGCTTGTCGGGGTTTGGAGCTTTCTTT. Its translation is CASSLSGFGAFF. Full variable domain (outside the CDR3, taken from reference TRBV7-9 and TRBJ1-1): DTGVSQNPRHKITKRGQNVTFRCDPISEHNRLYWYRQTLGQGPEFLTYFQNEAQLEKSRLLSDRFSAERPKGSFSTLEIQRTEQGDSAMYLCASSLSGFGAFFGQGTRLTVV.